Shown below are 32 T cell receptor beta chains from a single sample sequenced in a study of cytomegalovirus exposure and HLA in healthy donors. PCR involved 60 Vbeta and 13 Jbeta primers. TCRdb's copy holds only in-frame clones and misses some; the assay was immunoSEQ multiplex PCR. The sample carries around 190,000 clones, around 80% recorded once. Input material: PBMCs. All receptors come from a man aged 18 to 29 in good health and CMV-seronegative.

The chain recombines TRBV7-2 with TRBJ1-2; unclear D gene. From germline, CDR1 is SGHTA and CDR2 FQGNSA. V gave up 5 bases and J gave up 7 bases, with 8 bases separating them. The CDR3 runs 11 residues. The CDR3 coding sequence is TGTGCCAGCAGCCTCCTTAGTGGCTACACCTTC. This codes for CASSLLSGYTF.

The chain uses TRBV29-1 and TRBJ2-1, with 12 positions matching TRBD2. Germline V CDR1 and CDR2: SQVTM, ANQGSEA. After removal of 6 bases from V and 10 bases from J, the junction contained 10 bases not matched to a gene. The CDR3 is made up of 14 amino acids. In nucleotides, the CDR3 is TGCAGCGTGGAGGGACTAGCGGGCGCAGAAGAGCAGTTCTTC. It codes for CSVEGLAGAEEQFF.

J is TRBJ2-5 and V is TRBV6-5; tentative D call: TRBD2 (6 bases). V was cut by 2 bases and J by 5 bases, with 9 bases left in between. Germline V CDR1 and CDR2: MNHEY, SVGAGI. The CDR3 contains 13 residues. The CDR3 protein is CASSYGEVETQYF. The CDR3 DNA reads TGTGCCAGCAGTTACGGGGAGGTGGAGACCCAGTACTTC.

A single count supports this clone. The chain employs TRBV23-1 and TRBJ1-3; TRBD1 matches at 7 bases. TRBV23-1 is an ORF for which the function is uncertain. This CDR3 spans 16 amino acids. V shed 6 bases, J shed 0 bases, and the junction held 8 bases outside the gene matches. CDR3 in DNA: TGCGCCAGCAGCCGCGGACAGGTTAGCTCTGGAAACACCATATATTTT. Protein product: CASSRGQVSSGNTIYF.

The V call is TRBV4-1, the J call TRBJ2-7; the D gene is possibly TRBD1 (6 bases). This CDR3 region has 16 residues. Looked up from germline, CDR1 is MGHRA and CDR2 is YSYEKL. V lost 0 bases, J lost 3 bases, and 15 bases lay in between. The DNA for the CDR3 is TGCGCCAGCAGCCAAGATTGGGTAGGGGGAAGCTACGAGCAGTACTTC. This translates into CASSQDWVGGSYEQYF.

There are a few counts of this clone. A read error may produce the germline difference seen at one junction end. CDR3 amino acids: CASSWGDRLMSLIF. CDR3 nucleotide sequence: TGTGCCAGCAGCTGGGGGGACAGGCTGATGAGTTTGATTTTT. J is TRBJ1-4 and V is TRBV5-8; 8 positions agree with TRBD1. Germline-derived CDR1 and CDR2 are SGHTS and YDEGEE. The CDR3 runs to 14 residues.

This chain connects TRBV29-1 to TRBJ2-5; tentatively, D is TRBD1 (6 bases). The J call may be in error: the DNA end matches TRBJ2-7 better. The CDR3 covers 12 residues. Germline V lookup: CDR1 SQVTM, CDR2 ANQGSEA. The CDR3 spells CSVTTGSYEQYF. In DNA form, the CDR3 reads TGCAGCGTTACAACAGGGTCCTACGAGCAGTACTTC.

The chain has TRBV7-2 and TRBJ1-5; 7 nucleotides line up with TRBD1. V lost 3 bases and J lost 7; bases outside the gene matches: 9. CDR3 length: 15 amino acids. CDR1 is SGHTA and CDR2 is FQGNSA in the germline V gene. DNA for the CDR3: TGTGCCAGCAGCTTGAACAGGGGCGCGAAACAGCCCCAGCATTTT. Protein sequence: CASSLNRGAKQPQHF.

The chain joins TRBV5-4 to TRBJ1-6, with D possibly being TRBD1 (6 bases). This CDR3 is built from 17 residues. V was cut by 0 bases and J by 10 bases, with 20 bases left in between. Germline CDR1 is SGHNT and CDR2 is YYREEE (reference sequence). The CDR3 sequence: CASSLAPLRQGISPLHF. The DNA of the CDR3 is TGTGCCAGCAGCTTGGCGCCCCTCCGGCAGGGGATATCACCCCTCCACTTT.

This chain uses TRBV11-2 with TRBJ2-3; the D is unclear. CDR3 size: 15 residues. The V and J ends lost 2 bases and 0 bases respectively, with 9 bases between them. Germline values: CDR1 SGHAT, CDR2 FQNNGV. This chain's CDR3 is CASSLLVRSTDTQYF. Here the CDR3 DNA reads TGTGCCAGCAGCTTACTGGTACGGAGCACAGATACGCAGTATTTT. Filled out from reference TRBV11-2 and TRBJ2-3, the complete variable domain reads EAGVAQSPRYKIIEKRQSVAFWCNPISGHATLYWYQQILGQGPKLLIQFQNNGVVDDSQLPKDRFSAERLKGVDSTLKIQPAKLEDSAVYLCASSLLVRSTDTQYFGPGTRLTVL.

V and J are TRBV4-1 and TRBJ1-2; D is perhaps TRBD1 (5 bases). Germline V lookup: CDR1 MGHRA, CDR2 YSYEKL. Trimming removed 5 bases at V and 4 bases at J, with 23 bases between. The CDR3 consists of 17 residues. The CDR3 here is CASSNGPRVGGSYGYTF. DNA of the CDR3: TGCGCCAGCAGCAACGGGCCGCGAGTTGGGGGGTCCTATGGCTACACCTTC.

The gene calls are TRBV5-1 and TRBJ2-4; 15 bases line up with TRBD2. Trimming cost V 0 bases and J 15 bases; bases outside gene matches: 10. The V gene's germline CDR1 is SGHRS and CDR2 YFSETQ. This CDR3 spans 16 amino acids. CDR3 in amino acids: CASSLELGTSGGRRYF. CDR3 in DNA: TGCGCCAGCAGCTTGGAACTCGGGACTAGCGGGGGGCGGCGGTACTTC.

This clone was observed a single time. The chain combines TRBV4-1 with TRBJ1-5; 7 bases agree with TRBD1. Per germline, CDR1 MGHRA and CDR2 YSYEKL. The CDR3 is made up of 14 amino acids. V lost 4 bases to trimming and J lost 4 bases; unmatched junction nucleotides: 4. Written as DNA, the CDR3 is TGCGCCAGCAGCCGGGACAGAGAAAATCAGCCCCAGCATTTT. It yields the protein CASSRDRENQPQHF.

This chain joins TRBV6-5 and TRBJ2-2; TRBD1 agrees at 7 bases. Germline V gene lookup returns CDR1 MNHEY and CDR2 SVGAGI. The junction had 8 bases not matched to a gene; V was cut back by 6 bases and J by 4 bases. The CDR3 sequence is 15 residues long. In DNA form, the CDR3 reads TGTGCCAGCAGGCCCGGGACAGCGCGCACCGGGGAGCTGTTTTTT. It encodes CASRPGTARTGELFF.

This clone occurred once. This chain links TRBV9 with TRBJ1-2; 10 nucleotides agree with TRBD1. In germline, CDR1 is SGDLS, CDR2 YYNGEE. Trimming removed 3 bases from V and 4 bases from J; junction bases left unmatched: 3. The CDR3 is 14 amino acids. Written as DNA, the CDR3 is TGTGCCAGCAGCGCACGGACAGGGGGCTATGGCTACACCTTC. Protein sequence: CASSARTGGYGYTF.

CDR3 loop: CASSRAGGQETQYF. CDR3 sequence (DNA): TGTGCCAGCAGCCGGGCAGGGGGACAAGAGACCCAGTACTTC. The chain is built from TRBV25-1 and TRBJ2-5; 7 nucleotides match TRBD1. V shed 6 bases and J 2 bases; nucleotides not matched to a gene: 6. The CDR3 totals 14 residues. Germline V gene sequence: CDR1 MGHDK, CDR2 SYGVNS.

This clone was counted a single time. The gene calls are TRBV6-1 and TRBJ1-1; 9 positions agree with TRBD1. Losses at the gene ends were 6 bases for V and 4 bases for J; bases not matched to a gene: 9. Germline loops: CDR1 MNHNS, CDR2 SASEGT. The CDR3 totals 15 residues. CDR3 bases: TGTGCCAGCAGCCGAACACAGGGGGCGAGCACTGAAGCTTTCTTT. It encodes CASSRTQGASTEAFF.

This clone appeared once. The rearrangement joins TRBV15 to TRBJ1-2; 8 bases are a match to TRBD1. Germline CDR1 reads LNHNV; CDR2 reads YYDKDF (reference sequence). The CDR3 extends over 17 amino acids. V was pared by 0 bases and J by 8 bases, with 14 bases of the junction left unmatched. This CDR3 is CATSRDYGAGGDGGYTF. CDR3 in DNA: TGTGCCACCAGCAGAGATTATGGGGCAGGGGGCGACGGGGGCTACACCTTC.

The chain recombines TRBV7-3 with TRBJ2-1; D remains ambiguous. Trimming left V 2 bases short and J 0 bases short, with 11 bases between. The CDR3 totals 16 residues. Looked up from germline, CDR1 is SGHTA and CDR2 is FQGTGA. The CDR3 DNA reads TGTGCCAGCAGCTTATCCGGAGAGAGCTCCTACAATGAGCAGTTCTTC. Translation gives CASSLSGESSYNEQFF. Full variable domain (outside the CDR3, taken from reference TRBV7-3 and TRBJ2-1): GAGVSQTPSNKVTEKGKYVELRCDPISGHTALYWYRQSLGQGPEFLIYFQGTGAADDSGLPNDRFFAVRPEGSVSTLKIQRTERGDSAVYLCASSLSGESSYNEQFFGPGTRLTVL.

This sequence joins TRBV25-1 and TRBJ2-7, with 9 positions matching TRBD2. CDR3 length: 14 residues. Per germline, CDR1 MGHDK and CDR2 SYGVNS. V trimming: 2 bases; J trimming: 2 bases; junction bases outside the gene matches: 1. CDR3 nucleotides: TGTGCCAGCAGTGAACTAGCGGGACCCTACGAGCAGTACTTC. It codes for CASSELAGPYEQYF.

The chain couples TRBV5-1 to TRBJ1-3; D uncertain. This CDR3 is 16 amino acids long. Trimming shortened V by 0 bases and J by 0 bases, and 10 bases separated the two germline ends. Germline CDR1 reads SGHRS; CDR2 reads YFSETQ. The CDR3 is CASSLDPAGSGNTIYF. The DNA of the CDR3 is TGCGCCAGCAGCTTGGACCCCGCGGGCTCTGGAAACACCATATATTTT.

The chain employs TRBV7-3 and TRBJ2-1; TRBD1 agrees at 7 bases. The V gene end was trimmed by 4 bases and the J gene end by 5 bases; junction bases not matched to a gene: 11. The V gene's germline CDR1 is SGHTA and CDR2 FQGTGA. CDR3 length equals 16 residues. The CDR3: CASSWLDRAPNNEQFF. In nucleotides, the CDR3 is TGTGCCAGCAGCTGGCTAGACAGGGCCCCTAACAATGAGCAGTTCTTC.

The chain uses TRBV29-1 and TRBJ2-5; 8 nucleotides agree with TRBD2. This CDR3 spans 14 amino acids. V shed 7 bases and J 1 base; nucleotides not matched to a gene: 8. In germline, CDR1 is SQVTM, CDR2 ANQGSEA. CDR3 protein: CSAGGGLGQETQYF. The CDR3 region has the DNA TGCAGCGCCGGGGGGGGGTTAGGCCAAGAGACCCAGTACTTC.

The chain employs TRBV27 and TRBJ2-7; 9 nucleotides agree with TRBD1. The CDR3 consists of 14 residues. J gave up 4 bases and V 5 bases, and 6 bases lay outside the gene matches. Germline CDR1 reads MNHEY; CDR2 reads SMNVEV (reference sequence). For the CDR3, the DNA is TGTGCCAGCAGTCCGACACAGGGGGCGTACGAGCAGTACTTC. Its translation is CASSPTQGAYEQYF.

V usage is TRBV27 and J usage is TRBJ2-7, with a possible D match to TRBD2 (6 bases). The V gene lost 4 bases and the J gene lost 5 bases, with 15 bases spanning the gap. There are 14 residues in the CDR3. Germline CDR1 is MNHEY and CDR2 is SMNVEV (reference sequence). The CDR3, as DNA: TGTGCCAGCAGTTGGGGGGTGGGAGCGAACGAGCAGTACTTC. Encoded protein: CASSWGVGANEQYF.

V usage is TRBV14 and J usage is TRBJ1-3; D unclear. This CDR3 contains 15 residues. V dropped 3 bases and J dropped 0 bases, with 9 bases sitting between them. Germline V gene sequence: CDR1 SGHDN, CDR2 FVKESK. CDR3 DNA: TGTGCCAGCAGCCATACCGGGAGCTCTGGAAACACCATATATTTT. Translated: CASSHTGSSGNTIYF.

This sequence joins TRBV4-1 and TRBJ2-4; 12 positions agree with TRBD1. Trimming at V came to 1 base and at J to 10 bases, leaving 2 bases not matched to a gene. CDR3 length equals 14 residues. CDR1 and CDR2 (germline): MGHRA, YSYEKL. CDR3 sequence: CASSQVGQGAIQYF. In DNA, the CDR3 is TGCGCCAGCAGCCAAGTGGGACAGGGGGCGATTCAGTACTTC.

The chain couples TRBV9 to TRBJ2-1; D is unclear. The germline V gene encodes CDR1 SGDLS and CDR2 YYNGEE. The ends were cut back, 3 bases at V and 6 bases at J, with 16 bases in the middle. The length of the CDR3 is 15 residues. CDR3 protein: CASSGRGIGRNEQFF. DNA for the CDR3: TGTGCCAGCAGCGGACGAGGAATAGGTCGCAATGAGCAGTTCTTC. Looking up the rest from reference TRBV9 and TRBJ2-1 gives the full variable domain: DSGVTQTPKHLITATGQRVTLRCSPRSGDLSVYWYQQSLDQGLQFLIQYYNGEERAKGNILERFSAQQFPDLHSELNLSSLELGDSALYFCASSGRGIGRNEQFFGPGTRLTVL.

This clone occurred a few times. The chain joins TRBV6-5 to TRBJ1-2, with D uncertain. From germline, CDR1 is MNHEY and CDR2 SVGAGI. The length of the CDR3 is 13 residues. V lost 5 bases and J lost 8, with 15 bases in between. In DNA, the CDR3 is TGTGCCAGCAGTGCGGATCCGGTCGGGGGCTACACCTTC. Its protein product is CASSADPVGGYTF.

A few counts support this clone. The V and J genes are TRBV28 and TRBJ2-5; TRBD2 agrees at 13 bases. V trimming: 8 bases; J trimming: 0 bases; junction bases outside the gene matches: 9. The CDR3 extends over 17 amino acids. Germline values: CDR1 MDHEN, CDR2 SYDVKM. The CDR3 coding sequence is TGTGCCAGCCAAGGACTAGCGGGAGTTTGGTACCAAGAGACCCAGTACTTC. Translation gives CASQGLAGVWYQETQYF.

This chain links TRBV6-6 with TRBJ2-7, with 9 nucleotides matching TRBD2. Germline V gene data show CDR1 as MNHNY and CDR2 as SVGAGI (reference sequence). V shed 5 bases, J shed 3 bases, and the junction held 5 bases outside the gene matches. CDR3 length: 14 residues. CDR3 DNA sequence: TGTGCCAGCAGTCTAGCGGGGAGTGGCTACGAGCAGTACTTC. Its protein product is CASSLAGSGYEQYF.

Turning to this clone: The junction departs from the called germline gene at one end, perhaps through a read error. Other DNA sequences in the sample encode the same CDR3. The gene calls are TRBV27 and TRBJ2-7; D not certain. Germline lookup yields CDR1 MNHEY and CDR2 SMNVEV (reference sequence). This CDR3 region has 15 residues. The CDR3 DNA follows: TGTGCTAGCAGTGAGGCGATCGGAAGCTCCTACGAGCAGTACTTC. Residues: CASSEAIGSSYEQYF.